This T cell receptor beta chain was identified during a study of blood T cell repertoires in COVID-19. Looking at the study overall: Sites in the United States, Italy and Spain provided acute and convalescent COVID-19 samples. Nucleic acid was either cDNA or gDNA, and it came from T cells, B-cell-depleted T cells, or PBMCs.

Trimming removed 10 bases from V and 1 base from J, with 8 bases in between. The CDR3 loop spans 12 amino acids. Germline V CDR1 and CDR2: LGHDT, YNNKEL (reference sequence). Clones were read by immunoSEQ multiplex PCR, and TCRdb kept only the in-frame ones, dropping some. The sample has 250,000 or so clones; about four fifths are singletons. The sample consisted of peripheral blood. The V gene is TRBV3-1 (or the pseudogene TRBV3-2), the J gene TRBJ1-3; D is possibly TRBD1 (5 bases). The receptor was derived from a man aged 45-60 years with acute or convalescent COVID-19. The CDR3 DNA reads TGTGCCACCCAGGGTTCTGGAAACACCATATATTTT. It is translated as CATQGSGNTIYF.